This entry concerns a single TCR beta chain. Sequencing was performed with immunoSEQ multiplex PCR; in TCRdb, only in-frame clones are kept and a portion is missing. The sample holds 85,000 to 100,000 clones, about three quarters seen once. The record originates from a study of blood T cell repertoires in COVID-19. Study-level information: T cells, B-cell-depleted T cells, or PBMCs provided the cDNA or gDNA that served as material.

The CDR3 contains 13 residues. The V gene's germline CDR1 is SNHLY and CDR2 FYNNEI. Trimming removed 2 bases at V and 6 bases at J, with 8 bases between. The rearrangement links TRBV2 to TRBJ1-5, with unresolved D. The sequenced sample consisted of peripheral blood. This sequence was found in a man in his forties or fifties who had recovered from COVID-19. The CDR3 here is CASSEFESQPQHF. The CDR3 DNA reads as TGTGCCAGCAGTGAATTTGAGAGTCAGCCCCAGCATTTT.